Listed below are T cell receptor beta chains from one sample, sequenced in a study of T cell changes during pregnancy in multiple sclerosis. TCRdb's table, derived via immunoSEQ multiplex PCR, lists solely in-frame clones and lacks some. Of about 89,000 clones detected, 94% appear once; the ten largest clones hold about 0.8%. Source: peripheral blood, taken in the third trimester of pregnancy. The source of these receptors is a female donor with multiple sclerosis, enrolled in a pregnancy study. Both conserved end residues are trimmed from each CDR3. The order of the fields is V gene, clone size, J gene, CDR3 protein. Clone size, where shown, is once, few, many, or a class for clones that have expanded.

V: TRBV7-9
size: .
J: TRBJ2-5
CDR3: ASSLRQGDKETQY

V: TRBV6-1
size: .
J: TRBJ1-5
CDR3: ASSSLLQGDQPQH

V: TRBV7-2
size: few
J: TRBJ2-1
CDR3: AFREYNEQF

V: TRBV27
size: .
J: TRBJ2-4
CDR3: ASSRTGGALNIQY

V: TRBV27
size: .
J: TRBJ1-5
CDR3: ASSLGSGQPQH

V: TRBV6-5
size: .
J: TRBJ2-7
CDR3: ASSSDRGSSYEQY

V: TRBV5-1
size: .
J: TRBJ2-7
CDR3: ASSPTGQGDYEQY

V: TRBV7-6
size: .
J: TRBJ2-7
CDR3: ASSLRLAGDHEQY

V: TRBV19
size: .
J: TRBJ1-1
CDR3: ASSIGPGNTEAF

V: TRBV30
size: .
J: TRBJ2-1
CDR3: AWGTSGRVGLSEQF

V: TRBV14
size: .
J: TRBJ2-7
CDR3: ASSPGLAGVYEQY

V: TRBV27
size: .
J: TRBJ1-2
CDR3: ASSRRPFRRNGYT

V: TRBV6-6
size: .
J: TRBJ1-1
CDR3: ASGTGDTEAF

V: TRBV6-1
size: .
J: TRBJ2-7
CDR3: ASSESLGGLPYEQY

V: TRBV19
size: .
J: TRBJ1-5
CDR3: ASRNQGQGYQPQH

V: TRBV28
size: .
J: TRBJ2-7
CDR3: ASSHTYEQY

V: TRBV9
size: .
J: TRBJ2-5
CDR3: ASSGGQGGFETQY

V: TRBV7-7
size: .
J: TRBJ2-5
CDR3: ASSFNRDETQY

V: TRBV13
size: .
J: TRBJ2-4
CDR3: ASSLVASGSSVAKNIQY

V: TRBV4-1
size: .
J: TRBJ2-3
CDR3: ASSQDQDSQDTQY

V: TRBV19
size: .
J: TRBJ2-7
CDR3: ASSLGTSGYYEQY

V: TRBV6-1
size: .
J: TRBJ1-1
CDR3: ASRGRENTEAF

V: TRBV10-3
size: once
J: TRBJ1-1
CDR3: AISGGRAGGAGTEAF

V: TRBV9
size: once
J: TRBJ2-3
CDR3: ASSVTWANTDTQY

V: TRBV5-4
size: .
J: TRBJ2-7
CDR3: ASSLSSGRARDYEQY

V: TRBV6-1
size: .
J: TRBJ2-3
CDR3: ASSEWTSGRADTQY

V: TRBV6-1
size: .
J: TRBJ1-3
CDR3: ASSGPVDSAGNTIY

V: TRBV7-2
size: .
J: TRBJ1-4
CDR3: ASSREGSSNEKLF

V: TRBV30
size: once
J: TRBJ1-1
CDR3: AWSPNRYPEAF

V: TRBV7-9
size: .
J: TRBJ2-1
CDR3: ASSLWRGGSYNEQF

V: TRBV19
size: .
J: TRBJ1-1
CDR3: ASRRQGMNTEAF

V: TRBV2
size: .
J: TRBJ2-5
CDR3: ASGPTGQETQY

V: TRBV19
size: .
J: TRBJ2-1
CDR3: ASSVQGSFWDYNEQF

V: TRBV27
size: .
J: TRBJ1-1
CDR3: ASSYARATEAF

V: TRBV10-1
size: few
J: TRBJ1-1
CDR3: ASSESGLLNTEAF

V: TRBV11-2
size: .
J: TRBJ1-4
CDR3: ASSLTPATNEKLF

V: TRBV18
size: .
J: TRBJ1-1
CDR3: ASSLRQGDEAF

V: TRBV5-1
size: .
J: TRBJ1-2
CDR3: ASSLDGQALYGYT

V: TRBV7-9
size: .
J: TRBJ1-1
CDR3: ASSTNRVEAF

V: TRBV28
size: .
J: TRBJ2-7
CDR3: ASSPGLAGFYEQY

V: TRBV19
size: once
J: TRBJ1-3
CDR3: ASTADSGNTIY

V: TRBV7-9
size: .
J: TRBJ2-1
CDR3: ASSLTGGNEQF

V: TRBV10-3
size: .
J: TRBJ1-1
CDR3: AWWSRGVTEAF

V: TRBV11-2
size: .
J: TRBJ2-1
CDR3: ASSLAGTLQF

V: TRBV30
size: .
J: TRBJ1-2
CDR3: AWSTRGLNYGYT

V: TRBV18
size: .
J: TRBJ1-2
CDR3: ASSPGASPANYGYT

V: TRBV9
size: .
J: TRBJ2-7
CDR3: ASSVGVSGLTYEQY

V: TRBV27
size: .
J: TRBJ2-3
CDR3: ASSWIGGDTQY

V: TRBV6-5
size: .
J: TRBJ2-4
CDR3: ATRGSGGKNIQY

V: TRBV10-2
size: .
J: TRBJ1-5
CDR3: ASSPDRGNQPQH

V: TRBV29-1
size: .
J: TRBJ1-1
CDR3: SVGAAGMNTEAF

V: TRBV5-4
size: .
J: TRBJ1-4
CDR3: ASSLAAAGGFNEKLF